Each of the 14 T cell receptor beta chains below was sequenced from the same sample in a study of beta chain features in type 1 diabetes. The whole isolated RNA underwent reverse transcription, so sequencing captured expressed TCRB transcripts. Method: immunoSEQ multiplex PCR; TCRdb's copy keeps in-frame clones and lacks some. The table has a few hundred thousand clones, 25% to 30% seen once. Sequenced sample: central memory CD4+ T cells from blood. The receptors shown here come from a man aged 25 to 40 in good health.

The CDR3 DNA sequence: TGTGCCACTGAGGTGTCGGTCAGCTCCTACAATGAGCAGTTCTTC. Amino acid sequence: CATEVSVSSYNEQFF. The chain employs TRBV19 and TRBJ2-1; D remains ambiguous. CDR3 length equals 15 residues. Trimming removed 10 bases from V and 0 bases from J, with 16 bases in between. CDR1 is LNHDA and CDR2 is SQIVND in the germline V gene (reference sequence).

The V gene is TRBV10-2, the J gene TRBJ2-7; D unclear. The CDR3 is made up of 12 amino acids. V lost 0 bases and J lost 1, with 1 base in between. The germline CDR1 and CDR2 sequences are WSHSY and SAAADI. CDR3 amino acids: CASSESSYEQYF. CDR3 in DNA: TGCGCCAGCAGTGAGTCTTCCTACGAGCAGTACTTC.

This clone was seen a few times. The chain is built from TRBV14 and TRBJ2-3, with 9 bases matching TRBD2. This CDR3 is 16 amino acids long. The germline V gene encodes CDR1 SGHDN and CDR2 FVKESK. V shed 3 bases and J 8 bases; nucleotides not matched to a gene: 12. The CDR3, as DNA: TGTGCCAGCAGCCAGACCGTGACTAGCGGCGCAATTACGCAGTATTTT. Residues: CASSQTVTSGAITQYF.

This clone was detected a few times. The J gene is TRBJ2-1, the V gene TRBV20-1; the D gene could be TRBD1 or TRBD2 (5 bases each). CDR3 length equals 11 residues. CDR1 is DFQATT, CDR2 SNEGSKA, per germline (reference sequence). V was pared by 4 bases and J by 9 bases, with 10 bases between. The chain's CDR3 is CSAMGVGEQFF. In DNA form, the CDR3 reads TGCAGTGCTATGGGGGTAGGTGAGCAGTTCTTC.

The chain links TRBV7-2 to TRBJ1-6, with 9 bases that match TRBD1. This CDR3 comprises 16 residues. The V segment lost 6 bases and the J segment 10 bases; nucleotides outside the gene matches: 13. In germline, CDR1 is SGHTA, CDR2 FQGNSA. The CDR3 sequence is CASSSLHRGRESPLHF. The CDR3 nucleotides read TGTGCCAGCAGTTCTCTCCACAGGGGGCGAGAGTCACCCCTCCACTTT.

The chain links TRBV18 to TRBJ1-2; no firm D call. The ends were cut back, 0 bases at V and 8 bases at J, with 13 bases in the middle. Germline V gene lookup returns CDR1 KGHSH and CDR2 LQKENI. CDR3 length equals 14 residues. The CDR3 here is CASSPPTAEGGYTF. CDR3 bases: TGTGCCAGCTCACCACCGACCGCCGAAGGCGGCTACACCTTC.

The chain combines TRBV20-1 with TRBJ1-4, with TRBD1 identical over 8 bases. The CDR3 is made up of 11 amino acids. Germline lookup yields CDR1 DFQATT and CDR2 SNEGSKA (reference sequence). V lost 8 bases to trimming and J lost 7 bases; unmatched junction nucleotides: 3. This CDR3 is CSLTGGEKLFF. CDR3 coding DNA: TGCAGTCTTACAGGGGGTGAAAAACTGTTTTTT.

The CDR3 region is CASSSHVQETQYF. Written as DNA, the CDR3 is TGTGCCAGCAGCTCACACGTCCAAGAGACCCAGTACTTC. This chain connects TRBV11-2 to TRBJ2-5; no clear D gene. In germline, CDR1 is SGHAT, CDR2 FQNNGV. The CDR3 totals 13 residues. V was clipped by 4 bases and J by 1 base, with 7 bases between them.

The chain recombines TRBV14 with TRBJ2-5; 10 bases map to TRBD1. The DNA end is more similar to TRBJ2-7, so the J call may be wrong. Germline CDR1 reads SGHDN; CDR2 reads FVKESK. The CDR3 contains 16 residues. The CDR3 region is CASSHFLRDRGYEQYF. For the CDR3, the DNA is TGTGCCAGCAGCCATTTCCTCCGGGACAGGGGATACGAGCAGTACTTC.

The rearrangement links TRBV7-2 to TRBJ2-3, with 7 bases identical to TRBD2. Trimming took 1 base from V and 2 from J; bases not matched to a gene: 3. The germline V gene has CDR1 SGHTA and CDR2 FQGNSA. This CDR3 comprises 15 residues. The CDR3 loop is CASSLERGFTDTQYF. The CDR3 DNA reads TGTGCCAGCAGCTTAGAGCGGGGCTTCACAGATACGCAGTATTTT.

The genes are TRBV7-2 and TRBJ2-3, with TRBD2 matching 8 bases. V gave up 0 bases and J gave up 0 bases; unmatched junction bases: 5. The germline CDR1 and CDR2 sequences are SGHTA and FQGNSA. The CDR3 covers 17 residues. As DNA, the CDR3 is TGTGCCAGCAGCTTAGCGGCGGGGGGCCCTAGCACAGATACGCAGTATTTT. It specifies CASSLAAGGPSTDTQYF.

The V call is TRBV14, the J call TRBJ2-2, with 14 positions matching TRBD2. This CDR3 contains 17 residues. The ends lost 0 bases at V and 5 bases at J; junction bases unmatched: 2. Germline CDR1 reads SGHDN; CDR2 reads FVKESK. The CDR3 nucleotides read TGTGCCAGCAGCCAAGATGGACTAGCGGGAGGAACCGGGGAGCTGTTTTTT. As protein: CASSQDGLAGGTGELFF.

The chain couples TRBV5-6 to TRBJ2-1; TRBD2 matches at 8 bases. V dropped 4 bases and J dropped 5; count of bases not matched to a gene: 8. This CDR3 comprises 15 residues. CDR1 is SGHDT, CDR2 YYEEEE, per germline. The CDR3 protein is CASSPGGANDNEQFF. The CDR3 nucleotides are TGTGCCAGCAGCCCCGGGGGGGCGAACGACAATGAGCAGTTCTTC.

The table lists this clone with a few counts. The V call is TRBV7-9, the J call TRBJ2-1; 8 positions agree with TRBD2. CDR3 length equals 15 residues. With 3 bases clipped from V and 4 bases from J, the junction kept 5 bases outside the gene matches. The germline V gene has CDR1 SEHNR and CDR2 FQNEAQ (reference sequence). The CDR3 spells CASSLAGGLYNEQFF. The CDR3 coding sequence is TGTGCCAGCAGCTTGGCGGGAGGCCTATACAATGAGCAGTTCTTC.